Described below is a single T cell receptor beta chain sequence and its context. The CDR3 consists of 13 residues. Germline CDR1 is SGHDN and CDR2 is FVKESK. V lost 5 bases and J lost 4, with 12 bases in between. The sample belongs to a study of cytomegalovirus exposure and HLA in healthy donors. Study information: Researchers found that less than 90% of some 400 genotyped donors fell within the Caucasian-associated ancestry cluster.

In the PCR, 60 Vbeta and 13 Jbeta primers were used. TCRdb keeps only in-frame clones here, not all; method: immunoSEQ multiplex PCR. Among 100,000 to 140,000 clones listed, around 69% were seen once. Sequenced sample: PBMCs. The chain combines TRBV14 with TRBJ2-7, with D unclear. The receptor was derived from a man younger than 30 in good health and CMV-seronegative. The CDR3 loop is CASSYKMMYEQYF. CDR3 nucleotides: TGTGCCAGCAGCTACAAGATGATGTACGAGCAGTACTTC. The full variable domain, completed using reference TRBV14 and TRBJ2-7, is EAGVTQFPSHSVIEKGQTVTLRCDPISGHDNLYWYRRVMGKEIKFLLHFVKESKQDESGMPNNRFLAERTGGTYSTLKVQPAELEDSGVYFCASSYKMMYEQYFGPGTRLTVT.